The subject of this entry is one TCR beta chain. The data belong to a study of T cells in localized non-small cell lung cancer. Germline assignment: CDR1 PRHDT and CDR2 FYEKMQ (reference sequence). This CDR3 contains 18 residues. V was pared by 1 base and J by 6 bases, with 9 bases of the junction left unmatched. Assay used: immunoSEQ multiplex PCR; TCRdb lists only in-frame clones, some missing. The sample has 25,000 to 30,000 clones; around 89% are singletons. The material sequenced was peripheral blood, taken before any cancer treatment. The chain combines TRBV13 with TRBJ2-6; 10 nucleotides match TRBD1. The sequence was obtained from a female donor at least 60 years old with stage III squamous cell lung carcinoma. The CDR3 DNA follows: TGTGCCAGCAGCTTAGCTTGGGACAGGGGCCACGAGGCCAACGTCCTGACTTTC. Protein sequence: CASSLAWDRGHEANVLTF.